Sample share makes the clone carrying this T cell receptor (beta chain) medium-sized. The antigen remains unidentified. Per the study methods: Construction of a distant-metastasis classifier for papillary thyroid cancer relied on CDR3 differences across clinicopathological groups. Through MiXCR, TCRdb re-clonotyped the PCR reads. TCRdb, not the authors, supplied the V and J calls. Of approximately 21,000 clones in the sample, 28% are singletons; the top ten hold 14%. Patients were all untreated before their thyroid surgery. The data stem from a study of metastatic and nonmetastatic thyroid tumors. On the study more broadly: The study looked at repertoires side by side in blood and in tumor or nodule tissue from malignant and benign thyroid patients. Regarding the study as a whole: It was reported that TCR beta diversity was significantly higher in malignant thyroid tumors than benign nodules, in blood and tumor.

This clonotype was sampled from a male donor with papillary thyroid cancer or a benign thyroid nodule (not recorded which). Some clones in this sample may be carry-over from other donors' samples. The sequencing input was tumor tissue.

The DNA of the CDR3 is TGTGCCAGCAAGGGACAACAATATGCCCCTTCCTACGAGCAGTACTTC. Its translation is CASKGQQYAPSYEQYF. The chain combines TRBV28 with TRBJ2-7; D is perhaps TRBD1 (6 bases). Germline assignment: CDR1 MDHEN and CDR2 SYDVKM. CDR3 length equals 16 residues. Trimming shortened V by 7 bases and J by 1 base, and 20 bases separated the two germline ends.